Listed below are T cell receptor beta chains from one sample, sequenced in a study of OX40 agonist ivuxolimab in advanced cancers. Method: immunoSEQ multiplex PCR; TCRdb's copy keeps in-frame clones and lacks some. This sample has roughly 67,000 clones, with around nine tenths found just once. Material: CD4+ or CD8+ T cells sorted from blood, obtained in a trial of the OX40 agonist ivuxolimab. The receptors shown here come from an adult with an advanced solid tumor such as melanoma, head and neck, liver or kidney cancer. Both conserved end residues are part of each CDR3. A D gene is named only where the DNA matches it firmly. Size tells how often a clone was seen (once, few, many) or the class of an expanded clone, and some rows leave it out.

CDR3aa: CASSAFGTSDTDTQYF
CDR3nt: TGTGCCAGTAGTGCCTTCGGGACTAGCGATACAGATACGCAGTATTTT
j_gene: TRBJ2-3
d_gene: TRBD2
abundance: -
v_gene: TRBV19

CDR3aa: CASSLAGATDTQYF
CDR3nt: TGTGCCAGCAGCTTGGCCGGGGCGACAGATACGCAGTATTTT
j_gene: TRBJ2-3
d_gene: -
abundance: -
v_gene: TRBV5-4

CDR3aa: CASMEGGFGYTF
CDR3nt: TGTGCCAGCATGGAAGGGGGCTTTGGCTACACCTTC
j_gene: TRBJ1-2
d_gene: TRBD1
abundance: -
v_gene: TRBV6-5

CDR3aa: CASSDGAGQPQHF
CDR3nt: TGTGCCAGCAGTGATGGGGCCGGTCAGCCCCAGCATTTT
j_gene: TRBJ1-5
d_gene: -
abundance: -
v_gene: TRBV6-1

CDR3aa: CASSQSGTGRDQPQHF
CDR3nt: TGCGCCAGCAGCCAATCCGGGACAGGCAGGGATCAGCCCCAGCATTTT
j_gene: TRBJ1-5
d_gene: TRBD1
abundance: -
v_gene: TRBV4-1

CDR3aa: CASSQGRGAQNTEAFF
CDR3nt: TGTGCCAGCAGTCAGGGGCGGGGGGCACAGAACACTGAAGCTTTCTTT
j_gene: TRBJ1-1
d_gene: -
abundance: once
v_gene: TRBV5-6

CDR3aa: CASSFDRVGGNTIYF
CDR3nt: TGTGCCAGTAGTTTTGACAGGGTAGGCGGAAACACCATATATTTT
j_gene: TRBJ1-3
d_gene: TRBD1
abundance: once
v_gene: TRBV19

CDR3aa: CASSSRVRETQYF
CDR3nt: TGTGCCAGCAGCTCCAGGGTTAGGGAGACCCAGTACTTC
j_gene: TRBJ2-5
d_gene: -
abundance: -
v_gene: TRBV7-8

CDR3aa: CASSLTVPNSPLHF
CDR3nt: TGTGCCAGCAGCTTAACAGTCCCGAATTCACCCCTCCACTTT
j_gene: TRBJ1-6
d_gene: -
abundance: -
v_gene: TRBV11-2

CDR3aa: CASSAGQILAPEAFF
CDR3nt: TGTGCCAGCAGCGCGGGACAGATTCTTGCCCCTGAAGCTTTCTTT
j_gene: TRBJ1-1
d_gene: TRBD1
abundance: few
v_gene: TRBV7-9

CDR3aa: CASSGEKGRPRTTKNIQYF
CDR3nt: TGTGCCAGCAGTGGAGAAAAGGGGCGGCCCCGGACGACTAAAAACATTCAGTACTTC
j_gene: TRBJ2-4
d_gene: -
abundance: few
v_gene: TRBV6-8

CDR3aa: CASSYSNSGGSYEQYF
CDR3nt: TGTGCCAGCAGTTACTCGAACTCCGGGGGCTCCTACGAGCAGTACTTC
j_gene: TRBJ2-7
d_gene: -
abundance: -
v_gene: TRBV6-5

CDR3aa: CASSPLDGGANSPLHF
CDR3nt: TGTGCCAGCTCACCCCTCGATGGGGGGGCGAATTCACCCCTCCACTTT
j_gene: TRBJ1-6
d_gene: -
abundance: few
v_gene: TRBV18

CDR3aa: CASSKPAGGVSSGANVLTF
CDR3nt: TGTGCCAGTAGTAAGCCCGCAGGGGGGGTCAGCTCTGGGGCCAACGTCCTGACTTTC
j_gene: TRBJ2-6
d_gene: -
abundance: -
v_gene: TRBV19

CDR3aa: CASSSGQGTTNEKLFF
CDR3nt: TGCGCCAGCAGCTCGGGACAGGGGACAACTAATGAAAAACTGTTTTTT
j_gene: TRBJ1-4
d_gene: TRBD1
abundance: -
v_gene: TRBV5-1

CDR3aa: CASSDPGHTRGTDTQYF
CDR3nt: TGTGCCAGCAGCGATCCGGGACATACAAGGGGAACAGATACGCAGTATTTT
j_gene: TRBJ2-3
d_gene: -
abundance: -
v_gene: TRBV7-2

CDR3aa: CASSPPGATNEKLFF
CDR3nt: TGTGCCAGCAGTCCCCCGGGGGCAACTAATGAAAAACTGTTTTTT
j_gene: TRBJ1-4
d_gene: -
abundance: -
v_gene: TRBV6-1

CDR3aa: CAWSVRRDPPWQYF
CDR3nt: TGTGCCTGGAGTGTACGTAGAGACCCTCCCTGGCAGTACTTC
j_gene: TRBJ2-7
d_gene: -
abundance: once
v_gene: TRBV30

CDR3aa: CASSERAGGQVETQYF
CDR3nt: TGTGCCAGCAGTGAAAGGGCGGGGGGGCAGGTAGAGACCCAGTACTTC
j_gene: TRBJ2-5
d_gene: TRBD2
abundance: -
v_gene: TRBV6-1

CDR3aa: CASFLRGNTEAFF
CDR3nt: TGTGCCAGTTTTTTACGGGGGAACACTGAAGCTTTCTTT
j_gene: TRBJ1-1
d_gene: -
abundance: -
v_gene: TRBV6-1

CDR3aa: CASREVGQIQETQYF
CDR3nt: TGTGCCAGCAGGGAGGTTGGACAGATCCAAGAGACCCAGTACTTC
j_gene: TRBJ2-5
d_gene: -
abundance: once
v_gene: TRBV6-1

CDR3aa: CASRGADTSYEQYF
CDR3nt: TGTGCCAGTAGAGGGGCAGACACATCCTACGAGCAGTACTTC
j_gene: TRBJ2-7
d_gene: -
abundance: -
v_gene: TRBV19

CDR3aa: CASSLSPSSNTGELFF
CDR3nt: TGTGCCAGCAGCTTATCCCCGAGTTCGAACACCGGGGAGCTGTTTTTT
j_gene: TRBJ2-2
d_gene: -
abundance: -
v_gene: TRBV7-6

CDR3aa: CASSVPRPTDFTDTQYF
CDR3nt: TGTGCCAGCAGCGTCCCTCGCCCGACAGACTTCACAGATACGCAGTATTTT
j_gene: TRBJ2-3
d_gene: -
abundance: once
v_gene: TRBV9

CDR3aa: CASSPEGRGIYGYTF
CDR3nt: TGTGCCAGCAGTCCCGAGGGCAGGGGCATCTATGGCTACACCTTC
j_gene: TRBJ1-2
d_gene: -
abundance: -
v_gene: TRBV6-5

CDR3aa: CASSFDRGSPQHF
CDR3nt: TGTGCCAGCAGCTTTGACAGGGGGTCGCCCCAGCATTTT
j_gene: TRBJ1-5
d_gene: TRBD1
abundance: -
v_gene: TRBV7-7

CDR3aa: CAGFLSRSYEQYF
CDR3nt: TGTGCCGGGTTCTTATCCCGCTCCTACGAGCAGTACTTC
j_gene: TRBJ2-7
d_gene: -
abundance: few
v_gene: TRBV6-4

CDR3aa: CASSQVAVVYEQYF
CDR3nt: TGCGCCAGCAGCCAGGTAGCGGTCGTCTACGAGCAGTACTTC
j_gene: TRBJ2-7
d_gene: -
abundance: -
v_gene: TRBV4-1

CDR3aa: CASSEYGGATNEQFF
CDR3nt: TGCGCCAGCAGTGAGTACGGGGGGGCCACGAATGAGCAGTTCTTC
j_gene: TRBJ2-1
d_gene: TRBD2
abundance: -
v_gene: TRBV10-1

CDR3aa: CAWSGLPTSGVFGTDTQYF
CDR3nt: TGTGCCTGGAGCGGCTTACCGACTAGCGGGGTATTTGGCACAGATACGCAGTATTTT
j_gene: TRBJ2-3
d_gene: TRBD2
abundance: -
v_gene: TRBV30

CDR3aa: CASSPSWGSSGGAEETQYF
CDR3nt: TGTGCCAGCAGCCCTAGTTGGGGATCTAGCGGGGGGGCCGAAGAGACCCAGTACTTC
j_gene: TRBJ2-5
d_gene: TRBD2
abundance: -
v_gene: TRBV11-1

CDR3aa: CASSRGSLGTDTQYF
CDR3nt: TGTGCCAGCAGCCGCGGTAGTCTGGGCACAGATACGCAGTATTTT
j_gene: TRBJ2-3
d_gene: -
abundance: -
v_gene: TRBV5-4

CDR3aa: CASSAGSYGYTF
CDR3nt: TGTGCCAGCAGTGCCGGGTCCTATGGCTACACCTTC
j_gene: TRBJ1-2
d_gene: -
abundance: once
v_gene: TRBV6-1

CDR3aa: CASSSPTLSGGAQETQYF
CDR3nt: TGTGCCAGCAGTTCCCCAACCCTCTCGGGGGGGGCCCAAGAGACCCAGTACTTC
j_gene: TRBJ2-5
d_gene: TRBD2
abundance: -
v_gene: TRBV28

CDR3aa: CAWRPQVMGGEKLFF
CDR3nt: TGTGCCTGGAGGCCCCAGGTTATGGGCGGTGAAAAACTGTTTTTT
j_gene: TRBJ1-4
d_gene: -
abundance: -
v_gene: TRBV30

CDR3aa: CASSSGLTWAGYTF
CDR3nt: TGTGCCAGCAGCTCGGGCTTAACATGGGCTGGCTACACCTTC
j_gene: TRBJ1-2
d_gene: -
abundance: -
v_gene: TRBV7-8

CDR3aa: CASSLHRQGGTEAFF
CDR3nt: TGTGCCAGCAGTTTACATCGACAGGGAGGCACTGAAGCTTTCTTT
j_gene: TRBJ1-1
d_gene: TRBD1
abundance: -
v_gene: TRBV27